This T cell receptor beta chain was obtained from a study of T cell repertoires in cytomegalovirus infection. Study results and limitations: CMV carriers with the relevant HLA were identified by cumulative public TCR beta family frequency.

Comments on this clonotype: Its antigen is unidentified.

There are 15 residues in the CDR3. V dropped 6 bases and J dropped 6; count of bases not matched to a gene: 11. Germline loops: CDR1 MNHEY, CDR2 SMNVEV (reference sequence). One entry per CDR3 protein, called by TCRdb with MiXCR from the reads. The sample holds about 830,000 distinct CDR3 sequences, around a third seen once. The rearrangement uses TRBV27 and TRBJ1-2, with TRBD1 matching over 9 bases. This clonotype was sampled from a human donor in good health (CMV status not recorded). Some clones in this sample may be carry-over from other donors' samples. The starting material was cultured CD8+ T cells from PBMCs, obtained from culture after CMV antigen stimulation. The DNA for the CDR3 is TGTGCCAGCAGCTGGGGACAGGGTTGGAGAGATGGCTACACCTTC. Translated: CASSWGQGWRDGYTF.